This record covers a single T cell receptor (beta chain). Original methodology: Cell counts per sample came from amplifying reference gene primers. The data were produced by immunoSEQ multiplex PCR, yet TCRdb's version contains in-frame clones alone and is incomplete. V and J calls and clone size are copied from that table; D and trimming were computed from the DNA. The sample includes around 100,000 clones, 90% to 95% of them seen just once. These data are taken from a study of blood T cell repertoires in COVID-19. Overall study context: Acute-phase and convalescent COVID-19 samples originated in the United States, Italy and Spain. PBMCs, B-cell-depleted T cells, or T cells provided the cDNA or gDNA that made up the material.

There are 13 residues in the CDR3. The germline V and J ends were trimmed by 1 base and 8 bases, with 11 bases remaining between them. Germline loops: CDR1 LGHDT, CDR2 YNNKEL (reference sequence). The V call is TRBV3-1 (or the pseudogene TRBV3-2), the J call TRBJ1-1; D is perhaps TRBD1 (5 bases). The sequence was obtained from a man aged 50-59 years with active COVID-19. Sequencing was carried out using peripheral blood. This CDR3 reads CASSQVQDGEAFF. For the CDR3, the DNA is TGTGCCAGCAGCCAAGTACAGGACGGAGAAGCTTTCTTT.